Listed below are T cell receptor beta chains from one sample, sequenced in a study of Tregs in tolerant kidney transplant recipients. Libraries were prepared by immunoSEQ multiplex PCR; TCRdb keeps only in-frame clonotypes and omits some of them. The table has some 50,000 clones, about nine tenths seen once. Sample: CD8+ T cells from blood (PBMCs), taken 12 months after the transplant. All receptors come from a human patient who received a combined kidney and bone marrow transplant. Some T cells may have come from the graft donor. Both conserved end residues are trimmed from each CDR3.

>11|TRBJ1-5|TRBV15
ATSRDSYQPQH
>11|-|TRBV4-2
ASSQGYDYEQY
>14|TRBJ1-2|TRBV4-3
ASSQDSPAGYYGYT
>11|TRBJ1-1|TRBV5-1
ASSFSANTEAF
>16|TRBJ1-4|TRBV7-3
ASSLAVLPGTSNEKLF
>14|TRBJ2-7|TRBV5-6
ASSLGASGGYYEQY
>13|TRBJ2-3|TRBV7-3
ASSLTGGNADTQY
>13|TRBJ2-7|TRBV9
ASSVDGVSSYEQY
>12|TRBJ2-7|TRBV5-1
ASSIELANYEQY
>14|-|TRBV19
ASSPSGGLVNHEQY
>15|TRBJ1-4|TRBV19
ATVGRNRQGHNEKLF
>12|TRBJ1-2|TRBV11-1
ASSLGAHNYGYT
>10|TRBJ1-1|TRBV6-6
ASSYSYYLSF
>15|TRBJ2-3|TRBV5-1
ASSLRTSGRDTDTQY
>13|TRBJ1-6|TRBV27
ASRPSDRLGSPLH
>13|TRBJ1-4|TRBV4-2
ASSEAGQGGEKLF
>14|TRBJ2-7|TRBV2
ASSLLSGQGRHEQY
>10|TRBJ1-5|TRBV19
ASSLRNQPQH
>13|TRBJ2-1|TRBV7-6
ASSPGQGWYNEQF
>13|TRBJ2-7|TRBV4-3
ASSQGHGFLYEQY
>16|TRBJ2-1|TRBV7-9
ASSLALFSGVSYNEQF
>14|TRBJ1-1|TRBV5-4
ASSWGTGLEGTEAF